The 16 T cell receptor beta chains given below trace back to one sample, sequenced in a study of Ad26.COV2.S vaccination and SARS-CoV-2 variants. Some clones are missing from TCRdb's copy, which holds only in-frame ones; the method was immunoSEQ multiplex PCR. This table has hundreds of thousands of clones, more than 75% appearing once. Treatment meaning: around 19 received Ad26.COV2.S at low or high dose, single or two shots; 5 received placebo; per-sample allocation not given. Samples were taken on day 63 after the first vaccine or placebo injection. The source was peripheral blood, collected in a trial of Ad26.COV2.S vaccine versus placebo. These receptors were obtained from a person aged 18-65 years who received the Ad26.COV2.S COVID-19 vaccine or a placebo.

V gene TRBV19 combines with J gene TRBJ2-6; D gene unclear. Between the trimmed V and J ends, which lost 6 bases and 2 bases, there was a span of 11 bases. CDR1 is LNHDA and CDR2 is SQIVND in the germline V gene (reference sequence). The CDR3 contains 15 residues. CDR3 nucleotides: TGTGCCAGTAGGGTCAACAGCGCTGGGGCCAACGTCCTGACTTTC. Translating it yields CASRVNSAGANVLTF. Full variable domain (rest looked up from reference TRBV19 and TRBJ2-6): DGGITQSPKYLFRKEGQNVTLSCEQNLNHDAMYWYRQDPGQGLRLIYYSQIVNDFQKGDIAEGYSVSREKKESFPLTVTSAQKNPTAFYLCASRVNSAGANVLTFGAGSRLTVL.

This clone was seen only once. This chain links TRBV19 with TRBJ1-1, with no clear D. The CDR3 covers 14 residues. Looked up from germline, CDR1 is LNHDA and CDR2 is SQIVND (reference sequence). Trimming took 6 bases from V and 1 from J, leaving 12 bases between them. The CDR3 DNA sequence: TGTGCCAGTAGAGAAACTTGGAAGAACACTGAAGCTTTCTTT. This sequence encodes CASRETWKNTEAFF. Full variable domain (outside the CDR3, taken from reference TRBV19 and TRBJ1-1): DGGITQSPKYLFRKEGQNVTLSCEQNLNHDAMYWYRQDPGQGLRLIYYSQIVNDFQKGDIAEGYSVSREKKESFPLTVTSAQKNPTAFYLCASRETWKNTEAFFGQGTRLTVV.

The gene calls are TRBV10-3 and TRBJ2-3; 9 nucleotides agree with TRBD2. The CDR3 consists of 17 residues. J was trimmed by 4 bases and V by 3 bases; bases with no gene match: 11. Germline-derived CDR1 and CDR2 are ENHRY and SYGVKD. CDR3 sequence: CAISDASGVQGPDTQYF. The DNA of the CDR3 is TGTGCCATCAGTGATGCTAGCGGGGTCCAAGGTCCAGATACGCAGTATTTT.

The chain carries TRBV7-3 and TRBJ2-3; perhaps TRBD2 as D (5 bases). The germline V gene has CDR1 SGHTA and CDR2 FQGTGA. This CDR3 has 16 amino acids. Trimming removed 1 base from V and 4 bases from J, with 15 bases in between. The CDR3, as DNA: TGTGCCAGCAGCTTAATGGCTAGCTACGGGGCAGATACGCAGTATTTT. Translated: CASSLMASYGADTQYF.

The chain joins TRBV27 to TRBJ2-7, with a tentative D call TRBD1 (5 bases). Germline values: CDR1 MNHEY, CDR2 SMNVEV (reference sequence). V dropped 0 bases and J dropped 6 bases, with 15 bases sitting between them. The CDR3 contains 15 residues. The chain's CDR3 is CASSLSGRVKREQYF. The CDR3 DNA reads TGTGCCAGCAGTTTATCAGGCAGGGTGAAACGCGAGCAGTACTTC.

This clone has just a few counts. This chain uses TRBV11-3 with TRBJ2-1, with 10 nucleotides matching TRBD2. Germline values: CDR1 SGHNT, CDR2 YENEEA. The ends lost 1 base at V and 0 bases at J; junction bases unmatched: 0. The CDR3 extends over 16 amino acids. This CDR3 is CASSLASGSSYNEQFF. The CDR3 DNA is TGTGCCAGCAGCTTAGCTAGCGGGAGCTCCTACAATGAGCAGTTCTTC.

This clone was counted once. The chain carries TRBV5-8 and TRBJ1-4; TRBD1 might be the D (5 bases). V gave up 2 bases and J gave up 1 base, with 12 bases separating them. The CDR3 is 16 residues long. CDR1 is SGHTS, CDR2 YDEGEE, per germline. CDR3 amino acids: CASSFLGAVTNEKLFF. The CDR3, as DNA: TGTGCCAGCAGCTTTCTCGGGGCAGTAACTAATGAAAAACTGTTTTTT.

This chain joins TRBV2 and TRBJ1-1; TRBD1 is a possible D gene (6 bases). The germline V gene has CDR1 SNHLY and CDR2 FYNNEI. There are 11 residues in the CDR3. V lost 3 bases to trimming and J lost 7 bases, with 6 bases between them. The DNA of the CDR3 is TGTGCCAGCAGTGACAGGGGTGAAGCTTTCTTT. This codes for CASSDRGEAFF.

This clone is a singleton in its sample. Written as DNA, the CDR3 is TGTGCCAGCAGCCAATACGGGGGGCAAGAGACCCAGTACTTC. This sequence encodes CASSQYGGQETQYF. The chain has TRBV7-8 and TRBJ2-5; TRBD2 matches 7 bases. V lost 5 bases to trimming and J lost 2 bases; unmatched junction nucleotides: 5. The CDR3 is 14 amino acids. In germline, CDR1 is SGHVS, CDR2 FQNEAQ.

The chain links TRBV11-3 to TRBJ2-1, with TRBD2 identical over 10 bases. The CDR3 has 15 residues. Germline V CDR1 and CDR2: SGHNT, YENEEA. Trimming at V came to 4 bases and at J to 12 bases, leaving 12 bases not matched to a gene. Written as DNA, the CDR3 is TGTGCCAGCAGCTCCGCCGGGACTAGCGCGGGGGGGCAGTTCTTC. Its translation: CASSSAGTSAGGQFF.

The chain carries TRBV7-9 and TRBJ1-2, with TRBD1 identical over 7 bases. J was trimmed by 6 bases and V by 4 bases; bases with no gene match: 11. Germline V gene lookup returns CDR1 SEHNR and CDR2 FQNEAQ (reference sequence). CDR3 length equals 15 residues. In DNA, the CDR3 is TGTGCCAGCAGCTATTTTTTGACAGGGCCAAATGGCTACACCTTC. This gives the protein CASSYFLTGPNGYTF.

The DNA for the CDR3 is TGTGCCAGCTCAGAAAACGGAGGGGTCTACGAGCAGTACTTC. It yields the protein CASSENGGVYEQYF. The chain uses TRBV18 and TRBJ2-7, with D possibly being TRBD2 (6 bases). This CDR3 comprises 14 residues. Germline V gene lookup returns CDR1 KGHSH and CDR2 LQKENI. Trimming removed 5 bases at V and 3 bases at J, with 14 bases between.

The chain links TRBV20-1 to TRBJ1-1; tentative D call: TRBD1 (5 bases). V was clipped by 5 bases and J by 10 bases, with 14 bases between them. CDR1 and CDR2 (germline): DFQATT, SNEGSKA (reference sequence). The CDR3 contains 11 residues. The CDR3 loop is CSAGRTRAAFF. CDR3 bases: TGCAGTGCTGGGCGGACCAGGGCAGCTTTCTTT.

The rearrangement uses TRBV7-9 and TRBJ1-3; 7 positions match TRBD1. The CDR3 is 17 residues long. V trimming: 5 bases; J trimming: 2 bases; junction bases outside the gene matches: 12. The germline CDR1 and CDR2 sequences are SEHNR and FQNEAQ (reference sequence). Here the CDR3 DNA reads TGTGCCAGCAGCCCCCAAGGGACAGTTTATACTGGAAACACCATATATTTT. This translates into CASSPQGTVYTGNTIYF.

The chain employs TRBV14 and TRBJ1-1; weak D call: TRBD1 (5 bases). The CDR3 spans 11 residues. Trimming left V 0 bases short and J 12 bases short, with 8 bases between. Germline V gene sequence: CDR1 SGHDN, CDR2 FVKESK. As DNA, the CDR3 is TGTGCCAGCAGCCAAGATTCGGGGCCTTTCTTT. It translates to CASSQDSGPFF.

The chain combines TRBV19 with TRBJ2-2; 7 bases map to TRBD1. Trimming took 3 bases from V and 4 from J; bases not matched to a gene: 8. The CDR3 sequence is 16 residues long. CDR1 is LNHDA and CDR2 is SQIVND in the germline V gene (reference sequence). Written as DNA, the CDR3 is TGTGCCAGTAGTATCAGAAAGGGGGCAGGCACCGGGGAGCTGTTTTTT. It is translated as CASSIRKGAGTGELFF.